These 5 T cell receptor beta chains originate from one sample sequenced in a study of blood T cell repertoires in COVID-19. Generated by immunoSEQ multiplex PCR, the TCRdb table keeps only in-frame clones and is missing some. The repertoire holds 150,000 to 200,000 clones, approximately 81% seen once, with 3% to 3.5% in the top ten. Material: peripheral blood. Receptors originate from a human donor with acute or convalescent COVID-19. The donor label of this sample is uncertain.

The CDR3 is CASSPQGLRSYEQYF. The CDR3 nucleotides read TGTGCCAGCAGCCCTCAAGGATTGAGGTCCTACGAGCAGTACTTC. This rearrangement joins TRBV9 to TRBJ2-7, with D unresolved. The CDR3 consists of 15 residues. With 4 bases removed from V and 1 base from J, the gap between germline ends came to 15 bases. CDR1 SGDLS and CDR2 YYNGEE come from the germline V gene.

V usage is TRBV24-1 and J usage is TRBJ2-7; TRBD1 agrees at 7 bases. The germline V gene encodes CDR1 KGHDR and CDR2 SFDVKD. CDR3 length: 13 amino acids. V lost 7 bases and J lost 5; bases outside the gene matches: 7. The CDR3 coding sequence is TGTGCCACCAGGGGGACAGTCGAGAACGAGCAGTACTTC. Protein sequence: CATRGTVENEQYF.

This chain uses TRBV7-9 with TRBJ1-4, with a tentative D call TRBD1 (6 bases). The CDR3 sequence is 14 residues long. Between the trimmed V and J ends, which lost 3 bases and 8 bases, there was a span of 13 bases. In germline, CDR1 is SEHNR, CDR2 FQNEAQ (reference sequence). The CDR3 here is CASSFQGLSEKLFF. In DNA form, the CDR3 reads TGTGCCAGCAGCTTCCAGGGGTTGTCAGAAAAACTGTTTTTT.

This clone appeared once. The rearrangement links TRBV29-1 to TRBJ2-3; TRBD1 agrees at 7 bases. The ends lost 3 bases at V and 8 bases at J; junction bases unmatched: 14. CDR1 is SQVTM and CDR2 is ANQGSEA in the germline V gene. This CDR3 has 15 residues. CDR3 amino acids: CSVEATDRARGTQYF. The CDR3, as DNA: TGCAGCGTTGAGGCAACCGACAGGGCCCGAGGTACGCAGTATTTT.

The chain employs TRBV4-2 and TRBJ1-1, with unresolved D. The V end was cut by 1 base, the J end by 0 bases, with 6 bases between. Germline V gives CDR1 LGHNA, CDR2 YNFKEQ. This CDR3 has 14 residues. CDR3 nucleotides: TGTGCCAGCAGCCAAGCCACTCTGAACACTGAAGCTTTCTTT. It encodes CASSQATLNTEAFF.